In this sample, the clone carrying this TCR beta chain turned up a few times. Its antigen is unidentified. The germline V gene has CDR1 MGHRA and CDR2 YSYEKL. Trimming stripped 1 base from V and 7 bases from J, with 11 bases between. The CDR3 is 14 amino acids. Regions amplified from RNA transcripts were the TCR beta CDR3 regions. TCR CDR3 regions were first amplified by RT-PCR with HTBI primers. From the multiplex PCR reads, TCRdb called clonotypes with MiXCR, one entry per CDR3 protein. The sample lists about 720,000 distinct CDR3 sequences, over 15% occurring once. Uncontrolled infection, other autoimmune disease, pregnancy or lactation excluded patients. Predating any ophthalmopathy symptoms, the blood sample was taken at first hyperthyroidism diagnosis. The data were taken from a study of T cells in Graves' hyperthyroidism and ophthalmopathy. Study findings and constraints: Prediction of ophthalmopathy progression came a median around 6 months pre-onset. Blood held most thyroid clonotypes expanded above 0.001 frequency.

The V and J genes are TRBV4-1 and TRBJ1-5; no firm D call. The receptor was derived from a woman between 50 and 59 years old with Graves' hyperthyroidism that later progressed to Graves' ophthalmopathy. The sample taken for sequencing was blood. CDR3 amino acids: CASSQAGLRQPQHF. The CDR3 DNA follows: TGCGCCAGCAGCCAAGCTGGGCTGAGGCAGCCCCAGCATTTT.